This TCR beta chain was documented in a study of blood T cell repertoires in COVID-19. Study background: The samples span acute and convalescent COVID-19 from the United States, Italy and Spain. PBMCs, B-cell-depleted T cells, or T cells were the source of the cDNA or gDNA that made up the material.

The CDR3 has 15 amino acids. J gave up 6 bases and V 5 bases, and 9 bases lay outside the gene matches. Germline V gene data show CDR1 as SGHTS and CDR2 as YDEGEE. Sequenced by immunoSEQ multiplex PCR; TCRdb stores in-frame clones only, minus some. This sample yields a few hundred thousand clones, of which about 88% are seen a single time; around 4.6% belongs to the top ten. The chain uses TRBV5-8 and TRBJ2-2, with TRBD1 matching 8 bases. The clonotype comes from a woman aged 40-49 years who had recovered from COVID-19. Sequencing was performed on peripheral blood. CDR3 sequence: CASRLGTGWAGELFF. The DNA of the CDR3 is TGTGCCAGCAGACTGGGGACAGGCTGGGCCGGGGAGCTGTTTTTT.